The rows below give T cell receptor beta chains drawn from one sample of a study of blood T cell repertoires in COVID-19. Sequencing used immunoSEQ multiplex PCR; TCRdb keeps in-frame clones, though not all of them. The sample has roughly 500,000 clones, 85% to 90% seen once. Sequenced material: peripheral blood. Receptors were obtained from a man younger than 30 with COVID-19, enrolled during active disease. Each CDR3 is given with its conserved first and last residue. The order of the fields is J gene, V gene, clone size, D gene, CDR3 protein, CDR3 DNA. D genes are given only for firm matches. The size field is filled for only some rows; it gives once, few, many or a size class.

TRBJ1-2	TRBV29-1	.	.	CSVQTGYGYTF	TGCAGCGTTCAGACTGGCTATGGCTACACCTTC
TRBJ2-1	TRBV11-3	.	TRBD2	CASSDSGSLNYNEQFF	TGTGCCAGCAGTGATAGCGGGAGCCTTAATTACAATGAGCAGTTCTTC
TRBJ2-1	TRBV20-1	.	TRBD2	CSASRNRGSLVFSEQFF	TGCAGTGCTAGTCGTAACCGCGGGAGTTTGGTTTTTAGTGAGCAGTTCTTC
TRBJ2-3	TRBV6-6	.	.	CASSRGRDADTQYF	TGTGCCAGCTCGAGGGGGAGGGACGCAGATACGCAGTATTTT
TRBJ2-7	TRBV30	.	TRBD2	CAWSLGLDSEQYF	TGTGCCTGGAGCCTTGGACTAGACTCCGAGCAGTACTTC
TRBJ1-2	TRBV5-8	.	.	CASSSARRGNYGYTF	TGTGCCAGCAGTTCGGCCAGGAGGGGTAACTATGGCTACACCTTC
TRBJ2-1	TRBV30	.	TRBD2	CAWSLLAGHLYNEQFF	TGTGCCTGGAGTTTACTAGCGGGCCACCTATACAATGAGCAGTTCTTC
TRBJ2-2	TRBV7-2	.	.	CASREGLARTGELFF	TGTGCCAGCCGAGAAGGTCTAGCGCGTACCGGGGAGCTGTTTTTT
TRBJ2-7	TRBV6-5	once	TRBD2	CASKRGGAYEQYF	TGTGCCAGCAAGCGGGGGGGCGCCTACGAGCAGTACTTC
TRBJ2-1	TRBV5-1	few	TRBD2	CASSRGGRERVEQFF	TGCGCCAGCAGCAGAGGCGGGAGGGAACGGGTTGAGCAGTTCTTC
TRBJ2-3	TRBV27	.	TRBD2	CASSLVGSGGLSTDTQYF	TGTGCCAGCAGTTTAGTTGGTAGCGGGGGTCTTAGCACAGATACGCAGTATTTT
TRBJ1-1	TRBV7-9	once	.	CASSRGGTEAFF	TGTGCCAGCAGCCGCGGGGGCACTGAAGCTTTCTTT
TRBJ1-2	TRBV18	few	TRBD1	CASSPDRDYGYTF	TGTGCCAGCTCACCTGACAGGGACTATGGCTACACCTTC
TRBJ1-4	TRBV6-5	.	.	CASSYSLATNEKLFF	TGTGCCAGCAGTTACTCACTAGCAACTAATGAAAAACTGTTTTTT
TRBJ2-1	TRBV5-4	.	.	CASSPLALDPTEQFF	TGTGCCAGCAGCCCTTTAGCACTAGATCCCACTGAGCAGTTCTTC
TRBJ2-7	TRBV6-5	.	TRBD1	CASRKTGGNEQYF	TGTGCCAGCAGGAAAACAGGGGGCAACGAGCAGTACTTC
TRBJ2-5	TRBV3-1/TRBV3-2	.	.	CASSQDMQGWTETQYF	TGTGCCAGCAGCCAAGATATGCAGGGGTGGACGGAGACCCAGTACTTC
TRBJ2-7	TRBV13	once	.	CASSLDRFSYEQYF	TGTGCCAGCAGCTTAGACAGGTTCTCCTACGAGCAGTACTTC
TRBJ1-4	TRBV2	.	TRBD1	CASRTGMGTANEKLFF	TGTGCCAGCAGAACGGGGATGGGGACAGCTAATGAAAAACTGTTTTTT
TRBJ1-5	TRBV6-5	.	.	CASSYSAGNQPQHF	TGTGCCAGCAGTTACTCGGCAGGTAATCAGCCCCAGCATTTT
TRBJ2-7	TRBV7-8	.	TRBD1	CASSTSGTGTYEQYF	TGTGCCAGCAGCACCTCCGGGACAGGGACCTACGAGCAGTACTTC
TRBJ1-4	TRBV5-8	once	.	CASSLGGESSEKLFF	TGTGCCAGCAGCTTGGGTGGGGAGAGTTCGGAAAAACTGTTTTTT
TRBJ2-5	TRBV9	.	.	CASSQGSRQETQYF	TGTGCCAGCAGCCAGGGGTCGCGGCAAGAGACCCAGTACTTC
TRBJ2-2	TRBV7-9	once	TRBD2	CASSSQRLGLAGDGELFF	TGTGCCAGCAGCTCCCAGAGGCTAGGACTAGCGGGAGATGGGGAGCTGTTTTTT
TRBJ2-1	TRBV18	.	TRBD1	CASSQGQNNEQFF	TGTGCCAGCTCACAGGGACAGAACAATGAGCAGTTCTTC
TRBJ2-7	TRBV11-2	.	TRBD1	CASSPYRDRGEQYF	TGTGCCAGCAGCCCCTACCGGGACAGAGGCGAGCAGTACTTC
TRBJ2-1	TRBV2	.	TRBD2	CASSERTSGSPTNEQFF	TGTGCCAGCAGTGAAAGGACTAGCGGGAGTCCCACCAATGAGCAGTTCTTC
TRBJ2-6	TRBV2	.	.	CASRQTGAGANVLTF	TGTGCCAGCAGGCAGACAGGAGCTGGGGCCAACGTCCTGACTTTC
TRBJ2-7	TRBV6-5	.	.	CASRPRVSTHYEQYF	TGTGCCAGCAGACCCAGGGTATCCACTCACTACGAGCAGTACTTC
TRBJ2-1	TRBV6-1	.	.	CASSVTTSWSYNEQFF	TGTGCCAGCAGTGTAACGACTAGTTGGTCCTACAATGAGCAGTTCTTC
TRBJ2-2	TRBV19	.	TRBD1	CASRPGQTNTGELFF	TGTGCCAGCCGACCGGGACAGACAAACACCGGGGAGCTGTTTTTT
TRBJ2-6	TRBV15	.	.	CATSRELSPSGANVLTF	TGTGCCACCAGCAGAGAACTCTCCCCCTCTGGGGCCAACGTCCTGACTTTC
TRBJ1-1	TRBV19	.	TRBD1	CASSTGGNTEAFF	TGTGCCAGTAGTACAGGGGGCAACACTGAAGCTTTCTTT
TRBJ1-6	TRBV7-9	few	TRBD1	CASSSYRGGNSPLHF	TGTGCCAGCAGCAGCTACAGGGGCGGCAATTCACCCCTCCACTTT
TRBJ2-1	TRBV3-1/TRBV3-2	once	TRBD2	CASSLSGRAVDEQFF	TGTGCCAGCAGCCTTAGCGGGAGGGCCGTCGATGAGCAGTTCTTC
TRBJ1-1	TRBV5-5	.	.	CASSWGRVGTEAFF	TGTGCCAGCAGCTGGGGCCGGGTAGGGACTGAAGCTTTCTTT
TRBJ2-1	TRBV19	once	TRBD2	CASSLKTSGVYNEQFF	TGTGCCAGTAGTCTCAAGACTAGCGGGGTATACAATGAGCAGTTCTTC
TRBJ2-1	TRBV7-9	.	TRBD1	CASSLGTGVAQYNEQFF	TGTGCCAGCAGCTTAGGGACAGGGGTAGCGCAATACAATGAGCAGTTCTTC
TRBJ1-1	TRBV29-1	few	.	CSAENRNTEAFF	TGCAGCGCCGAGAACCGGAACACTGAAGCTTTCTTT
TRBJ2-1	TRBV11-2	.	.	CASSLELANYNEQFF	TGTGCCAGCAGCTTAGAACTAGCCAACTACAATGAGCAGTTCTTC
TRBJ2-5	TRBV12-2	once	.	CASRLRPQRTESWETQYF	TGTGCAAGTCGCTTACGCCCGCAAAGGACAGAATCGTGGGAGACCCAGTACTTC
TRBJ2-7	TRBV19	.	.	CASRHRDFAEQYF	TGTGCCAGCCGGCACCGGGACTTTGCCGAGCAGTACTTC
TRBJ1-4	TRBV28	.	TRBD1	CASSSTGGPNEKLFF	TGTGCCAGCAGTAGCACAGGGGGCCCTAATGAAAAACTGTTTTTT
TRBJ2-3	TRBV14	.	TRBD2	CASSQEARGGWGTDTQYF	TGTGCCAGCAGCCAAGAAGCCCGCGGGGGATGGGGCACAGATACGCAGTATTTT
TRBJ2-3	TRBV3-1/TRBV3-2	.	.	CASSQPRGAHDTQYF	TGTGCCAGCAGCCAACCCCGGGGGGCGCATGATACGCAGTATTTT
TRBJ2-2	TRBV4-2	.	TRBD2	CASSQGLAGGSNTGELFF	TGTGCCAGCAGCCAGGGACTAGCGGGAGGTTCGAACACCGGGGAGCTGTTTTTT
TRBJ2-7	TRBV2	.	TRBD1	CASCPGQVSYEQYF	TGTGCCAGCTGCCCGGGACAGGTTTCCTACGAGCAGTACTTC
TRBJ2-3	TRBV9	.	TRBD2	CASSVDRSGGRKDTQYF	TGTGCCAGCAGCGTAGATCGGAGCGGGGGGAGGAAAGATACGCAGTATTTT
TRBJ2-5	TRBV5-8	.	.	CASSRDSQETQYF	TGTGCCAGCAGCCGGGACTCTCAAGAGACCCAGTACTTC
TRBJ2-5	TRBV4-2	.	TRBD1	CASSQDTGGVGETQYF	TGTGCCAGCAGCCAAGATACAGGGGGCGTAGGAGAGACCCAGTACTTC
TRBJ2-1	TRBV5-1	.	TRBD2	CASSYRTSGSLNNEQFF	TGCGCCAGCAGCTACCGGACTAGCGGGAGTCTAAACAATGAGCAGTTCTTC
TRBJ2-3	TRBV3-1/TRBV3-2	.	.	CASSQAGPSTPDTQYF	TGTGCCAGCAGCCAAGCAGGGCCCAGTACACCAGATACACAGTATTTT
TRBJ1-4	TRBV4-1	.	TRBD1	CASSQFDRGSEKLFF	TGCGCCAGCAGCCAATTCGACAGGGGGAGCGAAAAACTGTTTTTT
TRBJ2-7	TRBV10-2	.	.	CASQGAGNPYEQYF	TGCGCTAGTCAAGGGGCAGGAAATCCCTACGAGCAGTACTTC
TRBJ1-4	TRBV3-1/TRBV3-2	.	.	CASSQVPETNEKLFF	TGTGCCAGCAGCCAAGTTCCGGAGACTAATGAAAAACTGTTTTTT
TRBJ1-5	TRBV19	.	.	CASSTYNQPQHF	TGTGCCAGTAGTACCTACAATCAGCCCCAGCATTTT
TRBJ2-1	TRBV2	.	.	CASRIRESRINEQFF	TGTGCCAGCAGAATCCGGGAGTCACGTATCAATGAGCAGTTCTTC